The 24 T cell receptor beta chains below all came from one sample that was sequenced in a study of T cells in Graves' hyperthyroidism and ophthalmopathy. Amplification targeted TCR beta CDR3 regions from RNA transcripts. When the TCR CDR3 underwent first-round RT-PCR, the HTBI primer set was used. TCRdb reprocessed the multiplex PCR reads with MiXCR, giving one entry per CDR3 protein. The table lists over 500,000 distinct CDR3 sequences, roughly a sixth of them singletons, with about 31% in the top ten. The sequenced material came from blood. Every receptor here comes from a young woman with Graves' ophthalmopathy.

Remarks on this clonotype: At one boundary the junction diverges from the germline segment, which might be a read error. The J gene is TRBJ2-1, the V gene TRBV7-7; TRBD2 matches at 9 bases. The germline gives CDR1 SSHAT, CDR2 FNYEAQ (reference sequence). The CDR3 runs 17 residues. The CDR3 reads CASSFIAGGSFHNEQFF. The CDR3 DNA is TGTGCTAGCAGCTTTATTGCGGGAGGGTCCTTTCACAATGAGCAGTTCTTC.

The rearrangement uses TRBV29-1 and TRBJ2-3, with D possibly TRBD1 on 5 matching bases. Germline V gene sequence: CDR1 SQVTM, CDR2 ANQGSEA. V lost 5 bases to trimming and J lost 3 bases, with 15 bases between them. The CDR3 spans 14 residues. The CDR3 protein is CSVLYRFLTDTQYF. The CDR3, as DNA: TGCAGCGTTCTATACAGGTTCCTGACAGATACGCAGTATTTT.

This clonotype showed up many times. V and J are TRBV20-1 and TRBJ2-3, with unresolved D. The CDR3 spans 14 residues. The germline V gene has CDR1 DFQATT and CDR2 SNEGSKA (reference sequence). V was clipped by 6 bases and J by 2 bases, with 15 bases between them. CDR3 region: CSATPTEFTDTQYF. DNA of the CDR3: TGCAGTGCCACTCCCACGGAATTCACAGATACGCAGTATTTT.

In regard to this clonotype: Since a much larger clone is just one base distant, this may be a read error. The chain recombines TRBV6-6 with TRBJ1-1; D is unresolved. Trimming cost V 0 bases and J 1 base, with 6 bases left between them. From germline, CDR1 is MNHNY and CDR2 SVGAGI (reference sequence). The CDR3 spans 14 residues. The CDR3 reads CASSYSAANTEAFF. In nucleotides, the CDR3 is TGTGCCAGCAGTTACTCGGCAGCGAACACTGAAGCTTTCTTT.

This clonotype occurred many times. J is TRBJ2-3 and V is TRBV7-9; 12 nucleotides agree with TRBD2. The CDR3 contains 18 residues. Germline V gene data show CDR1 as SEHNR and CDR2 as FQNEAQ (reference sequence). The junction had 14 bases not matched to a gene; V was cut back by 4 bases and J by 6 bases. The CDR3 loop reads CASSSARTSGTDWDTQYF. The DNA of the CDR3 is TGTGCCAGCAGCTCAGCACGGACTAGCGGGACCGACTGGGATACGCAGTATTTT.

In this sample, this clonotype turned up a few times. Possible read error: a much larger clone is one base away. The CDR3 ends on some other residue instead of the conserved phenylalanine or tryptophan, so this is likely a read error. This chain uses TRBV11-2 with TRBJ1-1, with 7 nucleotides matching TRBD1. The V gene end was trimmed by 4 bases and the J gene end by 3 bases; junction bases not matched to a gene: 8. Germline CDR1 is SGHAT and CDR2 is FQNNGV. The CDR3 totals 15 residues. The CDR3 DNA is TGTGCCAGCAGCTGGGAGGGGGCACCCTACACTGAAGCTTTCTCT. It specifies CASSWEGAPYTEAFS.

The chain recombines TRBV6-1 with TRBJ1-6; 10 positions agree with TRBD1. This CDR3 has 14 residues. CDR1 and CDR2 (germline): MNHNS, SASEGT. Losses at the gene ends were 4 bases for V and 7 bases for J; bases not matched to a gene: 1. CDR3 bases: TGTGCCAGCAGTGGGGACAGGGGAAATTCACCCCTCCACTTT. Its protein is CASSGDRGNSPLHF.

The DNA for the CDR3 is TGTGCCATCTCCCCCGGGGGGAAAGAGACCCAGTACTTC. This encodes CAISPGGKETQYF. V gene TRBV10-3 combines with J gene TRBJ2-5; 7 nucleotides align to TRBD2. This CDR3 is 13 amino acids long. Germline-derived CDR1 and CDR2 are ENHRY and SYGVKD. V lost 8 bases to trimming and J lost 3 bases; unmatched junction nucleotides: 6.

Ten or more counts support this clonotype. CDR3 DNA sequence: TGCAGTGCTAGGACAGGCTACGAGCAGTACTTC. Protein: CSARTGYEQYF. J is TRBJ2-7 and V is TRBV20-1, with a possible D match to TRBD1 (6 bases). The CDR3 extends over 11 amino acids. The V end was cut by 3 bases, the J end by 3 bases, with 6 bases between. Germline V gene data show CDR1 as DFQATT and CDR2 as SNEGSKA (reference sequence).

This clonotype was detected only a few times. The chain uses TRBV24-1 and TRBJ2-1, with a tentative D call TRBD2 (5 bases). The ends were cut back, 3 bases at V and 10 bases at J, with 33 bases in the middle. Germline CDR1 KGHDR, CDR2 SFDVKD. The CDR3 runs 20 residues. This CDR3 reads CATSDLATSTTKTSIGEQFF. CDR3 bases: TGTGCCACCAGTGATCTTGCAACATCGACAACCAAAACTAGTATAGGCGAGCAGTTCTTC.

In this sample, this clonotype turned up many times. The chain carries TRBV11-2 and TRBJ2-7; D possibly matches TRBD1 or TRBD2 (5 bases each). The CDR3 runs 13 residues. Trimming cost V 5 bases and J 6 bases, with 14 bases left between them. Germline CDR1 SGHAT, CDR2 FQNNGV. The CDR3 sequence: CASSTGTGAEQYF. The CDR3 DNA reads as TGTGCCAGCAGCACCGGGACCGGGGCCGAGCAGTACTTC.

The chain links TRBV7-9 to TRBJ2-1, with a weak D call TRBD1 (5 bases). Germline CDR1 SEHNR, CDR2 FQNEAQ (reference sequence). V lost 5 bases and J lost 8, with 22 bases in between. The CDR3 is 16 amino acids. CDR3 residues: CASSEGVQVGTDEQFF. In DNA, the CDR3 is TGTGCCAGCAGCGAAGGGGTCCAGGTGGGCACGGATGAGCAGTTCTTC.

The rearrangement links TRBV5-5 to TRBJ2-5, with 7 bases that match TRBD1. The CDR3 sequence is 15 residues long. Germline assignment: CDR1 SGHKS and CDR2 YYEKEE (reference sequence). J was trimmed by 3 bases and V by 0 bases; bases with no gene match: 5. The DNA for the CDR3 is TGTGCCAGCAGCTTGGCCCCCGACAGGGAAGAGACCCAGTACTTC. Translation gives CASSLAPDREETQYF.

This clonotype was counted between two and nine times. The V and J genes are TRBV28 and TRBJ1-3, with TRBD1 matching over 7 bases. Trimming cost V 2 bases and J 2 bases; bases outside gene matches: 0. Germline CDR1 and CDR2: MDHEN and SYDVKM. The CDR3 covers 14 residues. CDR3 sequence: CASSLRGPGNTIYF. The CDR3 DNA follows: TGTGCCAGCAGTTTAAGGGGGCCTGGAAACACCATATATTTT. Full variable domain (missing parts from reference TRBV28 and TRBJ1-3): DVKVTQSSRYLVKRTGEKVFLECVQDMDHENMFWYRQDPGLGLRLIYFSYDVKMKEKGDIPEGYSVSREKKERFSLILESASTNQTSMYLCASSLRGPGNTIYFGEGSWLTVV.

This clonotype was seen ten or more times. This chain uses TRBV29-1 with TRBJ2-3; 11 bases fit TRBD2. Looked up from germline, CDR1 is SQVTM and CDR2 is ANQGSEA. The CDR3 has 15 amino acids. Germline trimming cut 3 bases from V and 3 bases from J; bases unmatched to any gene: 5. For the CDR3, the DNA is TGCAGCGTTGATGGCCTAGCGGGAGGAACAGATACGCAGTATTTT. Protein product: CSVDGLAGGTDTQYF.

This clonotype was counted ten times or more. J is TRBJ1-1 and V is TRBV3-1; 7 positions match TRBD1. Trimming cost V 2 bases and J 6 bases; bases outside gene matches: 6. The CDR3 has 14 residues. The germline CDR1 and CDR2 sequences are LGHDT and YNNKEL (reference sequence). The CDR3 coding sequence is TGTGCCAGCAGCCAAAGGGGGCAGGGGGCTGAAGCTTTCTTT. Its protein is CASSQRGQGAEAFF.

The J gene is TRBJ2-3, the V gene TRBV10-3; 7 nucleotides agree with TRBD1. This CDR3 is built from 13 residues. Germline CDR1 reads ENHRY; CDR2 reads SYGVKD. J was trimmed by 2 bases and V by 10 bases; bases with no gene match: 6. The DNA of the CDR3 is TGTGCCAACAGGGGCGCGAACACAGATACGCAGTATTTT. Protein sequence: CANRGANTDTQYF.

This clonotype was detected only a few times. The chain links TRBV9 to TRBJ2-1, with TRBD1 matching 7 bases. V was clipped by 3 bases and J by 4 bases; unmatched bases: 10. CDR1 is SGDLS, CDR2 YYNGEE, per germline. CDR3 length: 16 amino acids. The CDR3: CASSARMTGHYNEQFF. CDR3 bases: TGTGCCAGCAGCGCCCGAATGACAGGGCATTACAATGAGCAGTTCTTC. The full variable domain, completed using reference TRBV9 and TRBJ2-1, is DSGVTQTPKHLITATGQRVTLRCSPRSGDLSVYWYQQSLDQGLQFLIQYYNGEERAKGNILERFSAQQFPDLHSELNLSSLELGDSALYFCASSARMTGHYNEQFFGPGTRLTVL.

The table lists this clonotype with many counts. The chain links TRBV2 to TRBJ2-2; 10 bases map to TRBD2. This CDR3 is built from 16 residues. Germline-derived CDR1 and CDR2 are SNHLY and FYNNEI. V was pared by 2 bases and J by 7 bases, with 7 bases of the junction left unmatched. The CDR3 DNA is TGTGCCAGCAGTGAACTAGCGGGAGAAGGGCACGGGGAGCTGTTTTTT. This sequence encodes CASSELAGEGHGELFF.

Regarding this clonotype: A much bigger clone sits one base away, suggesting this may be a read error. The V and J genes are TRBV20-1 and TRBJ2-7; TRBD2 agrees at 13 bases. Near its end, the DNA agrees better with TRBJ2-1, so the J call may be wrong. CDR1 is DFQATT and CDR2 is SNEGSKA in the germline V gene (reference sequence). This CDR3 region has 14 residues. CDR3 nucleotides: TGCAGTGCTCTCAGGACTAGCGGGAGCTACGAGCAGTTCTTC. This encodes CSALRTSGSYEQFF.

The sample holds one count of this clonotype. One end of the junction does not line up with germline, which may come from a read error. This chain connects TRBV10-1 to TRBJ1-1, with D unclear. CDR1 and CDR2 (germline): WNHNN, SYGVQD (reference sequence). This CDR3 spans 13 amino acids. The CDR3 DNA is TGCGCCAACAGTGAGAATAAGGGCACTGAAGCTTTCTTT. It encodes CANSENKGTEAFF.

The sample holds many counts of this clonotype. The genes are TRBV12-3 or TRBV12-4 and TRBJ2-1, with 11 nucleotides matching TRBD2. The junction had 7 bases not matched to a gene; V was cut back by 8 bases and J by 4 bases. The CDR3 has 15 amino acids. Here the CDR3 DNA reads TGTGCCAGCCTCCAACTAGCGGGAGAATACAATGAGCAGTTCTTC. Residues: CASLQLAGEYNEQFF.

Points on this clonotype: A read error is possible here, since a much larger clone lies one base away. The J gene is TRBJ1-4, the V gene TRBV4-3, with a possible D match to TRBD1 (5 bases). This CDR3 region has 16 residues. The germline V gene encodes CDR1 LGHNA and CDR2 YSLEER. CDR3 bases: TGCGCCAGCAGCCAAGATCTCAACAGGAATAATGAAAAACTGCTTTTT. This translates into CASSQDLNRNNEKLLF.

This clonotype was picked up many times. The chain is built from TRBV20-1 and TRBJ2-3; no clear D. The CDR3 is 16 residues long. The V and J ends lost 3 bases and 0 bases respectively, with 16 bases between them. The germline gives CDR1 DFQATT, CDR2 SNEGSKA (reference sequence). CDR3 protein: CSASRDFTLSTDTQYF. The CDR3 DNA reads TGCAGTGCTAGTCGAGACTTCACACTTAGCACAGATACGCAGTATTTT.